This T cell receptor (beta chain) was sequenced during a study of blood T cell repertoires in COVID-19. As for the study in general: Whether acute or convalescent, the COVID-19 samples came from the United States, Italy and Spain. T cells, B-cell-depleted T cells, or PBMCs supplied cDNA or gDNA.

This CDR3 has 15 amino acids. The J segment lost 4 bases and the V segment lost 6 bases, leaving 11 bases of the junction unmatched. From germline, CDR1 is SNHLY and CDR2 FYNNEI. In the study's own analysis: Using reference gene primer amplification, nucleated cell counts were estimated. Here immunoSEQ multiplex PCR was the method, and the copy in TCRdb shows in-frame clones only, minus some. The V and J calls and clone size were taken over from that table, and D and trimming were inferred from the DNA. The sample holds some 460,000 clones, 75% to 90% seen once. This clonotype was sampled from a woman aged 25-40 years with acute or convalescent COVID-19. Input material: peripheral blood. The chain carries TRBV2 and TRBJ2-5; 7 nucleotides align to TRBD2. CDR3 nucleotides: TGTGCCAGCAGCCTCGGGCCCAGCGGGGCAGAGACCCAGTACTTC. Its protein product is CASSLGPSGAETQYF.